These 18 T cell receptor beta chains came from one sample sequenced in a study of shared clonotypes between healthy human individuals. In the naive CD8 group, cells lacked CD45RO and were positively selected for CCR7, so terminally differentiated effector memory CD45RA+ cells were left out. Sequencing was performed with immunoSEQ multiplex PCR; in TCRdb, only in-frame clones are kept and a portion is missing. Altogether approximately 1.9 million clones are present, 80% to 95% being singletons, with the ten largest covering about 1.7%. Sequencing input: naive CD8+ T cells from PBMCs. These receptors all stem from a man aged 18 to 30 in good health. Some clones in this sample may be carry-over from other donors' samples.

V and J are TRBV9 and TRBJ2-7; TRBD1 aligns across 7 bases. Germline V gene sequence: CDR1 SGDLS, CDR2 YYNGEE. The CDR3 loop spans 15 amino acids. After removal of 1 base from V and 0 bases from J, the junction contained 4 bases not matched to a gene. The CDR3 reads CASSVHRDSSYEQYF. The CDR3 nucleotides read TGTGCCAGCAGCGTACACCGGGACAGCTCCTACGAGCAGTACTTC.

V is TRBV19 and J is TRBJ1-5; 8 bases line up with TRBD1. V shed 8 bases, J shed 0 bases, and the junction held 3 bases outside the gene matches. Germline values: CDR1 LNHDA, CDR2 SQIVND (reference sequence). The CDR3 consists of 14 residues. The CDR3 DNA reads TGTGCCAGTCGAGACAGGGGTAGCAATCAGCCCCAGCATTTT. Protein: CASRDRGSNQPQHF.

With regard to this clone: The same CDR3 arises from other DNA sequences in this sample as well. CDR3 sequence (DNA): TGCGCCAGCAGCCTAGGACAGAATCAGCCCCAGCATTTT. It is translated as CASSLGQNQPQHF. V and J are TRBV5-1 and TRBJ1-5, with a possible D match to TRBD1 (6 bases). Trimming shortened V by 4 bases and J by 4 bases, and 9 bases separated the two germline ends. The CDR3 runs to 13 residues. In germline, CDR1 is SGHRS, CDR2 YFSETQ.

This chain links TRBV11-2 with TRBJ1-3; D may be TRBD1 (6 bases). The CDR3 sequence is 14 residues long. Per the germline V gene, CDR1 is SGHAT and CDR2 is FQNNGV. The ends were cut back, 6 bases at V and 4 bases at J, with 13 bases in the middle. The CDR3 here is CASSQGGYGNTIYF. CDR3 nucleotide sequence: TGTGCCAGCAGTCAAGGGGGGTACGGAAACACCATATATTTT.

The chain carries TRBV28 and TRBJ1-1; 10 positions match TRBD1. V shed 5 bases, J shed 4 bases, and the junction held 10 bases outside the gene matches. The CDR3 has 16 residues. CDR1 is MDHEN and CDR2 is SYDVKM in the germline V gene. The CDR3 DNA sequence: TGTGCCAGCAGTCCCTCAGAGGGGACAGGGGTCACTGAAGCTTTCTTT. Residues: CASSPSEGTGVTEAFF.

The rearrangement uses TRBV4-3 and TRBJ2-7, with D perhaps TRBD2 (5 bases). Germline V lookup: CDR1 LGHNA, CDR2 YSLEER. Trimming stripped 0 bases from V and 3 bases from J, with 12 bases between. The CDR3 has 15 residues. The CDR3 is CASSQERFSGYEQYF. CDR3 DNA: TGCGCCAGCAGCCAAGAACGGTTCAGCGGCTACGAGCAGTACTTC.

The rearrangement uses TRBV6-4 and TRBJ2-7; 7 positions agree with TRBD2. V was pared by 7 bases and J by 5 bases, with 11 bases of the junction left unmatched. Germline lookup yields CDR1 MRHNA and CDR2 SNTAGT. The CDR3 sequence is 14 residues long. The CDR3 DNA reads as TGTGCCAGCACCACCGGGACTAATTTCGACGAGCAGTACTTC. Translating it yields CASTTGTNFDEQYF.

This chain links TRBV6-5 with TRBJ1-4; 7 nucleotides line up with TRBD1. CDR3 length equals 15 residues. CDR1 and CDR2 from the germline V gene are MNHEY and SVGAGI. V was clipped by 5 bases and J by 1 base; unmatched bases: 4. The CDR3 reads CASSTQGGTNEKLFF. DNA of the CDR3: TGTGCCAGCAGTACCCAGGGGGGAACTAATGAAAAACTGTTTTTT.

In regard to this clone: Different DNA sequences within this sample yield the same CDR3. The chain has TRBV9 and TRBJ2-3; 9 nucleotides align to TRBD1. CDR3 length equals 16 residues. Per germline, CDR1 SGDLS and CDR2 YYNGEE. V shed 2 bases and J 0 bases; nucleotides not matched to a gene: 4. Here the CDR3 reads CASSVAGTGSTDTQYF. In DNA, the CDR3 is TGTGCCAGCAGCGTCGCCGGGACAGGGAGCACAGATACGCAGTATTTT.

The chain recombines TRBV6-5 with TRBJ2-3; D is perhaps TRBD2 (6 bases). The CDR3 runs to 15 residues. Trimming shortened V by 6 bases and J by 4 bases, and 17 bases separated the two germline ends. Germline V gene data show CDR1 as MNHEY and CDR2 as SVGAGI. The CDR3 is CASRTREDWPDTQYF. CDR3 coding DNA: TGTGCCAGCAGGACAAGGGAGGATTGGCCAGATACGCAGTATTTT.

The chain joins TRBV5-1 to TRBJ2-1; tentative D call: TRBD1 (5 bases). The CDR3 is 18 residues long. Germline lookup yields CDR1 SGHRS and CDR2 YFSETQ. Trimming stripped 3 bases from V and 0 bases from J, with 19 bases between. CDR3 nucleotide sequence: TGCGCCAGCAGCTCGTTCTACAGGACAATGAGCTCCTACAATGAGCAGTTCTTC. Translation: CASSSFYRTMSSYNEQFF.

CDR3: CASSSTSAAFYEQYF. The CDR3 region has the DNA TGTGCCAGCAGCTCGACCTCGGCGGCTTTCTACGAGCAGTACTTC. This chain uses TRBV5-5 with TRBJ2-7; D not certain. CDR1 and CDR2 (germline): SGHKS, YYEKEE (reference sequence). This CDR3 is built from 15 residues. The V end was cut by 3 bases, the J end by 3 bases, with 16 bases between.

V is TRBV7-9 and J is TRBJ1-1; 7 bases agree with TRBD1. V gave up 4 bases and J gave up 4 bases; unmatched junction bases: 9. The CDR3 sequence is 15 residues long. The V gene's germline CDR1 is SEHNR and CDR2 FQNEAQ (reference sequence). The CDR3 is CASSSPTGYSTEAFF. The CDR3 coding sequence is TGTGCCAGCAGCTCTCCGACAGGGTATAGCACTGAAGCTTTCTTT.

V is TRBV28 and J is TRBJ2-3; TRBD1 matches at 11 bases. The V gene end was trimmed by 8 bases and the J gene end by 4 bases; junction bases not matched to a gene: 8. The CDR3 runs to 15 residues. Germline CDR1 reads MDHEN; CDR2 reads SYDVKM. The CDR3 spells CASPPRTGGSDTQYF. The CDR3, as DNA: TGTGCCAGCCCTCCCCGGACAGGGGGCTCAGATACGCAGTATTTT.

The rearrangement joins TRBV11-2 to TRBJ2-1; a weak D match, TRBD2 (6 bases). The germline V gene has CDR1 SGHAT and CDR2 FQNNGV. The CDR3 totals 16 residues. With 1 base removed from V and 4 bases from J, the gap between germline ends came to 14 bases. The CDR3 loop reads CASSLGSDRGYNEQFF. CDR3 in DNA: TGTGCCAGCAGCTTAGGTTCGGATCGGGGGTACAATGAGCAGTTCTTC.

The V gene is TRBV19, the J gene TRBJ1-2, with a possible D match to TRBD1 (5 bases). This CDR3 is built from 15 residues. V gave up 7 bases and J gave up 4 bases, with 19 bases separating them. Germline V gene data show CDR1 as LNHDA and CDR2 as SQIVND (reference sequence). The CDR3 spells CASNPLRDGRYGYTF. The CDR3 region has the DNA TGTGCCAGTAACCCTTTAAGGGACGGCCGCTATGGCTACACCTTC.

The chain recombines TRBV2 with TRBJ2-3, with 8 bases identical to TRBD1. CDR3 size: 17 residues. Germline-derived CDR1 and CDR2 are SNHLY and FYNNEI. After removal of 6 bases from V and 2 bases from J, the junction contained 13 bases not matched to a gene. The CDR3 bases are TGTGCCAGCAGAGCGATGAGGGGACAGGCGAACACAGATACGCAGTATTTT. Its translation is CASRAMRGQANTDTQYF.

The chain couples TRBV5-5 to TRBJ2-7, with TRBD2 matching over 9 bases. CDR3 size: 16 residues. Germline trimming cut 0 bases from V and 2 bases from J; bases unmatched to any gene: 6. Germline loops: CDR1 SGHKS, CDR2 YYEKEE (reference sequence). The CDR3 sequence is CASSLARTSDPYEQYF. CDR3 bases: TGTGCCAGCAGCTTGGCGAGGACTAGCGACCCCTACGAGCAGTACTTC.